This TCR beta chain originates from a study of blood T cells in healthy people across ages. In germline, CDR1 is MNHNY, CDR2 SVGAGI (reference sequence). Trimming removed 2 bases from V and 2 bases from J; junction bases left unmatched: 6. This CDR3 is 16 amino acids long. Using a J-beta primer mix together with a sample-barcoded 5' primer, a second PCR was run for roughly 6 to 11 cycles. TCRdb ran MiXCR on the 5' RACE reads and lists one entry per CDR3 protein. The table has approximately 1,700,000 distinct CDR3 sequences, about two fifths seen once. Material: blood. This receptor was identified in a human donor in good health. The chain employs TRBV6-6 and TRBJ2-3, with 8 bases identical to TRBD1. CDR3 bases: TGTGCCAGCAGTTACGAGGACAGGGCGTTCACAGATACGCAGTATTTT. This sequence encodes CASSYEDRAFTDTQYF.